A selection of T cell receptor beta chains follows, all from one sample in a study of T-cell reconstitution after alpha-beta-depleted transplantation in children. TCRdb reprocessed the PCR reads via MiXCR and lists one record per CDR3 protein. There are a few hundred thousand distinct CDR3 sequences in the sample; approximately 20% occur only once, and roughly 11% lies in the top ten. Sequenced here: PBMCs, mostly from graft donor cells, sampled 180 days after TCRalphabeta/CD19-depleted stem cell transplant. These TCRs come from a male patient younger than 18 who had a stem cell transplant for acute lymphoblastic leukemia, so the T cells may come from the graft donor. Each CDR3 is given with its conserved first and last residue. The D gene is left open where the match is weak. Some rows mark clone size as missing; the rest say once, few, many or name a class of expanded clone.

D gene: -; clone size: few; J gene: TRBJ2-1; V gene: TRBV5-1; CDR3 DNA: TGCGCCAGCAGCACCGGGATCGTGACCTACAATGAGCAGTTCTTC; CDR3 protein: CASSTGIVTYNEQFF
D gene: -; clone size: few; J gene: TRBJ2-5; V gene: TRBV9; CDR3 DNA: TGTGCCAGCAGCGTAGACCCCGGGGCTCAAGAGACCCAGTACTTC; CDR3 protein: CASSVDPGAQETQYF
D gene: -; clone size: once; J gene: TRBJ1-2; V gene: TRBV24-1; CDR3 DNA: TGTGCCACCAGTGACCCCCTTACAGAAACCATCTATGGCTACACCTTC; CDR3 protein: CATSDPLTETIYGYTF
D gene: TRBD2; clone size: -; J gene: TRBJ2-1; V gene: TRBV5-1; CDR3 DNA: TGCGCCAGCAGCTTGCCTACCGGGACTAGCGGATACTACAATGAGCAGTTCTTC; CDR3 protein: CASSLPTGTSGYYNEQFF
D gene: TRBD2; clone size: few; J gene: TRBJ2-1; V gene: TRBV3-1; CDR3 DNA: TGTGCCAGCAGCCAAGTCCCTCGACTAGCGGGGTTCAATGAGCAGTTCTTC; CDR3 protein: CASSQVPRLAGFNEQFF
D gene: TRBD2; clone size: few; J gene: TRBJ2-5; V gene: TRBV3-1; CDR3 DNA: TGTGCCAGCAGCCGCCGACTAGCGGGAGGTCAAGAGACCCAGTACTTC; CDR3 protein: CASSRRLAGGQETQYF
D gene: -; clone size: few; J gene: TRBJ2-7; V gene: TRBV9; CDR3 DNA: TGTGCCAGCAGCGTAGCGCACCAGAACTACGAGCAGTACTTC; CDR3 protein: CASSVAHQNYEQYF
D gene: -; clone size: -; J gene: TRBJ2-1; V gene: TRBV9; CDR3 DNA: TGTGCCAGCAGCGTAGGAGGGGGTGGAGGTAATGAGCAGTTCTTC; CDR3 protein: CASSVGGGGGNEQFF
D gene: -; clone size: -; J gene: TRBJ2-2; V gene: TRBV25-1; CDR3 DNA: TGTGCCAGCAGTGTGGGGGGCCACGGGGAGCTGTTTTTT; CDR3 protein: CASSVGGHGELFF
D gene: TRBD2; clone size: few; J gene: TRBJ2-7; V gene: TRBV5-5; CDR3 DNA: TGTGCCAGCACCCTTGGAGCGAGCGGGAAACACATATTCTACGAGCAGTACTTC; CDR3 protein: CASTLGASGKHIFYEQYF
D gene: TRBD1; clone size: -; J gene: TRBJ2-7; V gene: TRBV4-1; CDR3 DNA: TGCGCCAGCAGCCATCTCCCGGGACAGGGGGGTACCTACGAGCAGTACTTC; CDR3 protein: CASSHLPGQGGTYEQYF
D gene: -; clone size: -; J gene: TRBJ2-3; V gene: TRBV9; CDR3 DNA: TGTGCCAGCAGCGTAGGTTCAGCAACAGATACGCAGTATTTT; CDR3 protein: CASSVGSATDTQYF
D gene: -; clone size: -; J gene: TRBJ2-6; V gene: TRBV6-1; CDR3 DNA: TGTGCCAGCCGGGACTTGGCTTTCTCTGGGGCCAACGTCCTGACTTTC; CDR3 protein: CASRDLAFSGANVLTF
D gene: TRBD2; clone size: -; J gene: TRBJ2-1; V gene: TRBV11-1; CDR3 DNA: TGTGCCAGCAGCTTAGTAATACCACTAGCGGGATTCGCGAATGAGCAGTTCTTC; CDR3 protein: CASSLVIPLAGFANEQFF
D gene: -; clone size: -; J gene: TRBJ2-7; V gene: TRBV20-1; CDR3 DNA: TGCAGTGCTAGCGATAGAGGGGGGCCCTACGAGCAGTACTTC; CDR3 protein: CSASDRGGPYEQYF
D gene: TRBD1; clone size: once; J gene: TRBJ2-1; V gene: TRBV7-3; CDR3 DNA: TGTGCCAGCAGCTTGACCGGGACAGGGGGAAATGAGCAGTTCTTC; CDR3 protein: CASSLTGTGGNEQFF
D gene: -; clone size: few; J gene: TRBJ1-2; V gene: TRBV9; CDR3 DNA: TGTGCCAGCAGCGTATTTCAGGACACGTATGGCTACACCTTC; CDR3 protein: CASSVFQDTYGYTF
D gene: -; clone size: few; J gene: TRBJ2-7; V gene: TRBV9; CDR3 DNA: TGTGCCAGCAGCGGCGGCCTAGGGAACGAGCAGTACTTC; CDR3 protein: CASSGGLGNEQYF
D gene: -; clone size: many; J gene: TRBJ2-5; V gene: TRBV7-9; CDR3 DNA: TGTGCCAGCAGCTCTACGTCGTTGAGGCAAGAGACCCAGTACTTC; CDR3 protein: CASSSTSLRQETQYF
D gene: -; clone size: -; J gene: TRBJ1-5; V gene: TRBV7-2; CDR3 DNA: TGTGCCAGCAGCTCGGGCAGTCAGCCCCAGCATTTT; CDR3 protein: CASSSGSQPQHF
D gene: TRBD2; clone size: few; J gene: TRBJ2-2; V gene: TRBV18; CDR3 DNA: TGTGCCAGCTCACCTGGACTAGCGGGGATGAACACCGGGGAGCTGTTTTTT; CDR3 protein: CASSPGLAGMNTGELFF
D gene: TRBD1; clone size: few; J gene: TRBJ2-2; V gene: TRBV5-1; CDR3 DNA: TGCGCCAGCAGCTTTGGGGACAGGGGGCCGAACACCGGGGAGCTGTTTTTT; CDR3 protein: CASSFGDRGPNTGELFF
D gene: TRBD1; clone size: -; J gene: TRBJ1-4; V gene: TRBV7-2; CDR3 DNA: TGTGCCAGCAGCTCCCGAACAGGGGCAACTAATGAAAAACTGTTTTTT; CDR3 protein: CASSSRTGATNEKLFF
D gene: TRBD2; clone size: few; J gene: TRBJ2-7; V gene: TRBV4-1; CDR3 DNA: TGCGCCAGCAGCCAAGCAGTATCAGCGGGGGGCTACGAGCAGTACTTC; CDR3 protein: CASSQAVSAGGYEQYF
D gene: -; clone size: -; J gene: TRBJ1-1; V gene: TRBV5-1; CDR3 DNA: TGCGCCAGCAGCAATGAGGGCGGCCTTGAAGCTTTCTTT; CDR3 protein: CASSNEGGLEAFF
D gene: TRBD2; clone size: -; J gene: TRBJ2-5; V gene: TRBV5-1; CDR3 DNA: TGCGCCAGCAGCTTGGTAACACCAATGGGGGGAGGGCGTCGGACCCAGTACTTC; CDR3 protein: CASSLVTPMGGGRRTQYF
D gene: -; clone size: -; J gene: TRBJ1-1; V gene: TRBV5-1; CDR3 DNA: TGCGCCAGCCGGACTCTAACAGGGCTCAACACTGAAGCTTTCTTT; CDR3 protein: CASRTLTGLNTEAFF
D gene: TRBD1; clone size: -; J gene: TRBJ2-3; V gene: TRBV12-3/TRBV12-4; CDR3 DNA: TGTGCCAGCAGCCCCCGGACAGGGCGGAGCACAGATACGCAGTATTTT; CDR3 protein: CASSPRTGRSTDTQYF
D gene: TRBD1; clone size: -; J gene: TRBJ2-7; V gene: TRBV27; CDR3 DNA: TGTGCCAGCAGCATAACAGGGGACCCTCGGCAGTACTTC; CDR3 protein: CASSITGDPRQYF
D gene: -; clone size: -; J gene: TRBJ2-7; V gene: TRBV4-1; CDR3 DNA: TGCGCCAGCAGCCATCCCCCGAGAGAGGGTGTGAGGTACGAGCAGTACTTC; CDR3 protein: CASSHPPREGVRYEQYF
D gene: TRBD1; clone size: -; J gene: TRBJ1-3; V gene: TRBV25-1; CDR3 DNA: TGTGCCAGCAGTGACGCCGGGACAGGGATCGGAAACACCATATATTTT; CDR3 protein: CASSDAGTGIGNTIYF
D gene: -; clone size: few; J gene: TRBJ2-3; V gene: TRBV5-1; CDR3 DNA: TGCGCCAGCAGCTTGGGACCCGGACTCCGTGTTTCCACAGATACGCAGTATTTT; CDR3 protein: CASSLGPGLRVSTDTQYF
D gene: -; clone size: -; J gene: TRBJ1-1; V gene: TRBV5-1; CDR3 DNA: TGCGCCAGCAGCTTGTGGGTCGAGGGGACTGAAGCTTTCTTT; CDR3 protein: CASSLWVEGTEAFF
D gene: TRBD2; clone size: many; J gene: TRBJ2-7; V gene: TRBV4-1; CDR3 DNA: TGCGCCAGCAGCCAAGGAGTTAGCGGGAGGTACGAGCAGTACTTC; CDR3 protein: CASSQGVSGRYEQYF
D gene: -; clone size: few; J gene: TRBJ2-7; V gene: TRBV5-1; CDR3 DNA: TGCGCCAGCAGCTTGAATTTGGCGGTCAAATGGGGTCGCGACGAGCAGTACTTC; CDR3 protein: CASSLNLAVKWGRDEQYF